Below are 18 T cell receptor beta chains sequenced from a single sample in a study of cytomegalovirus exposure and HLA in healthy donors. PCR employed 60 Vbeta and 13 Jbeta primers. The assay was immunoSEQ multiplex PCR, and TCRdb's table has in-frame clones only and misses some. This sample yields 200,000 to 250,000 clones, of which more than 60% are seen a single time; 1.8% belongs to the top ten. The sequencing input was PBMCs. The receptors were gathered from a woman in her 30s in good health and CMV-seronegative.

The CDR3 protein is CASSSIAGGPNEQFF. Written as DNA, the CDR3 is TGTGCCAGCAGCTCGATAGCGGGAGGTCCGAATGAGCAGTTCTTC. The chain joins TRBV7-2 to TRBJ2-1; 10 positions match TRBD2. This CDR3 contains 15 residues. Germline-derived CDR1 and CDR2 are SGHTA and FQGNSA. After removal of 4 bases from V and 7 bases from J, the junction contained 7 bases not matched to a gene.

This clone is deemed medium-sized (0.01 to 0.1%). The CDR3 sequence: CASSYLGQPEAFF. CDR3 DNA: TGTGCCAGCAGTTACCTCGGACAACCTGAAGCTTTCTTT. The chain uses TRBV6-5 and TRBJ1-1; the D gene is possibly TRBD1 (5 bases). Germline CDR1 is MNHEY and CDR2 is SVGAGI. V was clipped by 2 bases and J by 6 bases, with 10 bases between them. This CDR3 comprises 13 residues.

V usage is TRBV7-9 and J usage is TRBJ2-7; 9 bases match TRBD2. The CDR3 runs 14 residues. Germline assignment: CDR1 SEHNR and CDR2 FQNEAQ (reference sequence). Unmatched junction bases numbered 5, after V lost 7 bases and J lost 1 base. DNA of the CDR3: TGTGCCAGCAATCTAGCGGGATCATCCTACGAGCAGTACTTC. Translated, it gives CASNLAGSSYEQYF.

V is TRBV7-6 and J is TRBJ2-7; TRBD1 aligns across 8 bases. J was trimmed by 9 bases and V by 5 bases; bases with no gene match: 12. CDR1 is SGHVS, CDR2 FNYEAQ, per germline. The CDR3 is 14 amino acids. The CDR3 DNA sequence: TGTGCCAGCAGCCCGACAGGGGAGATGGATACGCAGTACTTC. It specifies CASSPTGEMDTQYF.

V is TRBV6-1 and J is TRBJ2-1, with 9 bases identical to TRBD1. The CDR3 is 15 amino acids. Looked up from germline, CDR1 is MNHNS and CDR2 is SASEGT. The V and J ends lost 2 bases and 3 bases, in that order; junction bases with no gene match: 2. The CDR3: CASSEWDRDYNEQFF. For the CDR3, the DNA is TGTGCCAGCAGTGAATGGGACAGGGACTACAATGAGCAGTTCTTC.

This sequence joins TRBV4-1 and TRBJ1-2, with 9 bases aligning to TRBD1. The J segment lost 0 bases and the V segment lost 4 bases, leaving 3 bases of the junction unmatched. The CDR3 consists of 15 residues. Per the germline V gene, CDR1 is MGHRA and CDR2 is YSYEKL. The CDR3 here is CASSPGQGANYGYTF. CDR3 sequence (DNA): TGCGCCAGCAGCCCGGGACAGGGAGCTAACTATGGCTACACCTTC.

This clone was recorded a few times. CDR3 sequence reads: CASSFQGWYGNDNEQFF. The DNA of the CDR3 is TGTGCCAGCAGTTTTCAGGGGTGGTACGGAAATGACAATGAGCAGTTCTTC. The chain couples TRBV27 to TRBJ2-1; TRBD1 might be the D (6 bases). The CDR3 extends over 17 amino acids. The germline V and J ends were trimmed by 3 bases and 5 bases, with 20 bases remaining between them. Germline CDR1 reads MNHEY; CDR2 reads SMNVEV (reference sequence).

This clone appeared a few times. J is TRBJ1-4 and V is TRBV5-6, with a weak D call TRBD1 (6 bases). The CDR3 sequence is 15 residues long. V shed 1 base and J shed 4 bases, with 11 bases lying between them. Germline values: CDR1 SGHDT, CDR2 YYEEEE. The CDR3 here is CASSLFWDNNEKLFF. The CDR3 region has the DNA TGTGCCAGCAGCTTGTTTTGGGACAATAATGAAAAACTGTTTTTT.

This chain links TRBV5-1 with TRBJ2-1; 7 bases line up with TRBD2. Germline values: CDR1 SGHRS, CDR2 YFSETQ. The CDR3 consists of 13 residues. J gave up 7 bases and V 2 bases, and 3 bases lay outside the gene matches. The CDR3 reads CASSLRLANEQFF. In nucleotides, the CDR3 is TGCGCCAGCAGCTTACGACTAGCAAATGAGCAGTTCTTC. The variable domain in full, with the rest retrieved from reference TRBV5-1 and TRBJ2-1, is KAGVTQTPRYLIKTRGQQVTLSCSPISGHRSVSWYQQTPGQGLQFLFEYFSETQRNKGNFPGRFSGRQFSNSRSEMNVSTLELGDSALYLCASSLRLANEQFFGPGTRLTVL.

The CDR3 DNA sequence: TGTGCCAGCAGCCGGGGAGAGAACTCCTACGAGCAGTACTTC. This codes for CASSRGENSYEQYF. The chain recombines TRBV7-6 with TRBJ2-7, with D perhaps matching TRBD2 (5 bases). The V and J ends lost 5 bases and 0 bases respectively, with 11 bases between them. CDR1 is SGHVS, CDR2 FNYEAQ, per germline. The CDR3 has 14 amino acids.

The rearrangement uses TRBV25-1 and TRBJ1-2; maybe TRBD1 (5 bases). This CDR3 has 16 amino acids. Deletions cut 5 bases from V and 4 bases from J, with 20 bases between. CDR1 and CDR2 (germline): MGHDK, SYGVNS. The CDR3 is CASSSDSFGRPYGYTF. The CDR3 DNA reads as TGTGCCAGCAGTAGTGACAGTTTCGGACGGCCCTATGGCTACACCTTC.

V and J are TRBV7-3 and TRBJ2-2; tentatively, D is TRBD1 (6 bases). The CDR3 length is 14 residues. Germline loops: CDR1 SGHTA, CDR2 FQGTGA. Trimming removed 5 bases at V and 6 bases at J, with 13 bases between. In nucleotides, the CDR3 is TGTGCCAGCAGCCCTCACAGGGCGGCCGGGGAGCTGTTTTTT. This encodes CASSPHRAAGELFF.

The table lists this clone with a count of one. The chain carries TRBV9 and TRBJ2-7; 9 bases line up with TRBD2. The germline CDR1 and CDR2 sequences are SGDLS and YYNGEE. This CDR3 has 15 residues. Unmatched junction bases numbered 4, after V lost 3 bases and J lost 0 bases. The CDR3 DNA is TGTGCCAGCAGCGCCGGGACTAGCAGCTCCTACGAGCAGTACTTC. This encodes CASSAGTSSSYEQYF. The entire variable domain, with the rest obtained from reference TRBV9 and TRBJ2-7, is as follows: DSGVTQTPKHLITATGQRVTLRCSPRSGDLSVYWYQQSLDQGLQFLIQYYNGEERAKGNILERFSAQQFPDLHSELNLSSLELGDSALYFCASSAGTSSSYEQYFGPGTRLTVT.

This clone was detected only a few times. The gene calls are TRBV6-5 and TRBJ2-7; 10 bases are shared with TRBD2. The ends lost 9 bases at V and 1 base at J; junction bases unmatched: 9. Germline CDR1 is MNHEY and CDR2 is SVGAGI. The CDR3 totals 15 residues. The CDR3 region is CASRIWTSGSYEQYF. The CDR3 DNA sequence: TGTGCCAGTAGAATTTGGACTAGCGGTTCCTACGAGCAGTACTTC.

The sample holds one count of this clone. The J gene is TRBJ2-1, the V gene TRBV7-2, with a weak D call TRBD2 (5 bases). CDR1 and CDR2 from the germline V gene are SGHTA and FQGNSA. The CDR3 is 16 amino acids. V dropped 2 bases and J dropped 0 bases, with 11 bases sitting between them. Here the CDR3 DNA reads TGTGCCAGCAGCTTACGTGGGAGTGTCTCCTACAATGAGCAGTTCTTC. Its translation: CASSLRGSVSYNEQFF.

J is TRBJ1-1 and V is TRBV5-1; D possibly corresponds to TRBD1 (5 bases). Trimming took 2 bases from V and 4 from J, leaving 12 bases between them. The CDR3 length is 14 residues. Germline V gene lookup returns CDR1 SGHRS and CDR2 YFSETQ. The CDR3 protein is CASSLAGLGTEAFF. CDR3 DNA: TGCGCCAGCAGCTTAGCAGGGTTGGGCACTGAAGCTTTCTTT.

The chain links TRBV5-1 to TRBJ1-1; 10 positions agree with TRBD1. This CDR3 is built from 16 residues. V trimming: 2 bases; J trimming: 2 bases; junction bases outside the gene matches: 6. Germline V CDR1 and CDR2: SGHRS, YFSETQ. In DNA, the CDR3 is TGCGCCAGCAGCTTCCGGACAGGGGGATCAAACACTGAAGCTTTCTTT. Encoded protein: CASSFRTGGSNTEAFF.

V and J are TRBV11-2 and TRBJ1-1, with D possibly being TRBD1 (5 bases). The germline CDR1 and CDR2 sequences are SGHAT and FQNNGV. The CDR3 has 16 amino acids. Between the trimmed V and J ends, which lost 6 bases and 0 bases, there was a span of 17 bases. CDR3 loop: CASSYAYRGMNTEAFF. DNA of the CDR3: TGTGCCAGCAGTTATGCATACCGGGGGATGAACACTGAAGCTTTCTTT.